This T cell receptor beta chain was identified in a study of blood T cell repertoires in COVID-19. Germline CDR1 is SGHRS and CDR2 is YFSETQ. The ends lost 4 bases at V and 3 bases at J; junction bases unmatched: 7. The CDR3 runs to 14 residues. TCRdb's table, derived via immunoSEQ multiplex PCR, lists solely in-frame clones and lacks some. The sample consists of around 90,000 clones, 80% to 90% of them appearing once. This clone was picked up a small number of times. The clonotype was recovered from a human donor in a cohort sampled during active COVID-19. Sequencing input: peripheral blood. The chain is built from TRBV5-1 and TRBJ2-7, with 7 bases that match TRBD1. The CDR3 sequence: CASSQDRSSYEQYF. CDR3 in DNA: TGCGCCAGCAGCCAGGACAGGAGTAGCTACGAGCAGTACTTC.